Shown below are 4 T cell receptor beta chains from a single sample sequenced in a study of cytomegalovirus exposure and HLA in healthy donors. Primers included in the PCR were 60 Vbeta and 13 Jbeta primers. Measured with immunoSEQ multiplex PCR; TCRdb has only the in-frame clones, and not every one. The table lists about 120,000 clones, 65% to 80% of them singletons. Sequencing used PBMCs. The receptors here all came from a man between 60 and 70 years old in good health and CMV-seropositive.

This clone was counted only a few times. The rearrangement links TRBV7-3 to TRBJ2-7; tentatively, D is TRBD1 (6 bases). Germline values: CDR1 SGHTA, CDR2 FQGTGA. Trimming cost V 1 base and J 3 bases, with 7 bases left between them. The CDR3 totals 13 residues. The CDR3 is CASSLRDNYEQYF. In nucleotides, the CDR3 is TGTGCCAGCAGCTTAAGGGACAACTACGAGCAGTACTTC.

J is TRBJ2-2 and V is TRBV7-9, with D unclear. This CDR3 has 11 amino acids. V gave up 7 bases and J gave up 3 bases, with 3 bases separating them. The germline V gene encodes CDR1 SEHNR and CDR2 FQNEAQ (reference sequence). In DNA form, the CDR3 reads TGTGCCAGCACTGACACCGGGGAGCTGTTTTTT. Its protein product is CASTDTGELFF. The full variable domain, in which reference TRBV7-9 and TRBJ2-2 provide the parts outside the CDR3, is DTGVSQNPRHKITKRGQNVTFRCDPISEHNRLYWYRQTLGQGPEFLTYFQNEAQLEKSRLLSDRFSAERPKGSFSTLEIQRTEQGDSAMYLCASTDTGELFFGEGSRLTVL.

The gene calls are TRBV7-9 and TRBJ2-1, with D tentatively TRBD1 (5 bases). From germline, CDR1 is SEHNR and CDR2 FQNEAQ (reference sequence). V gave up 1 base and J gave up 7 bases, with 14 bases separating them. The CDR3 runs to 15 residues. The CDR3 DNA reads as TGTGCCAGCAGCTTAGAATTTGCAGGGCTGAATGAGCAGTTCTTC. Translated, it gives CASSLEFAGLNEQFF.

The chain is built from TRBV19 and TRBJ1-1, with D maybe TRBD1 (5 bases). Germline lookup yields CDR1 LNHDA and CDR2 SQIVND (reference sequence). There are 14 residues in the CDR3. Trimming removed 4 bases at V and 0 bases at J, with 9 bases between. Here the CDR3 reads CASSKGIMNTEAFF. CDR3 nucleotides: TGTGCCAGTAGTAAGGGGATCATGAACACTGAAGCTTTCTTT.